These T cell receptor beta chains were read from a single sample in a study of T cell responses to AZD1222 COVID-19 vaccine. Clones were read by immunoSEQ multiplex PCR, and TCRdb kept only the in-frame ones, dropping some. The sample carries about 190,000 clones, approximately 94% recorded once. This specimen was peripheral blood, taken 28 days after the second dose of the MenACWY control vaccine. The receptors shown here come from an adult who received the MenACWY meningococcal vaccine as a control. Both conserved end residues are part of each CDR3. Fields, in order: V gene, D gene, clone size, J gene, CDR3 DNA, CDR3 protein. D genes are given only for firm matches. Where a row states a size, it is once, few, many or the class of an expanded clone; other rows omit it.

V: TRBV2; D: NA; size: NA; J: TRBJ1-1; DNA: TGTGCCAGCAGTGGGGGTTTCGGGAACACTGAAGCTTTCTTT; CDR3: CASSGGFGNTEAFF
V: TRBV5-6; D: TRBD1; size: NA; J: TRBJ1-6; DNA: TGTGCCAGCAGCTACAAGGGGGCTGCTTATAATTCACCCCTCCACTTT; CDR3: CASSYKGAAYNSPLHF
V: TRBV21-1; D: NA; size: NA; J: TRBJ2-7; DNA: TGTGCCAGCAGCCAAAGTAAGATCGGCACCCTCTACGAGCAGTACTTC; CDR3: CASSQSKIGTLYEQYF
V: TRBV10-3; D: NA; size: NA; J: TRBJ1-1; DNA: TGTGCCATCAAGGGGGGCCATAACACTGAAGCTTTCTTT; CDR3: CAIKGGHNTEAFF
V: TRBV6-5; D: NA; size: NA; J: TRBJ1-2; DNA: TGTGCCAGCAGTTACCGGAATAACTATGGCTACACCTTC; CDR3: CASSYRNNYGYTF
V: TRBV5-4; D: NA; size: NA; J: TRBJ1-4; DNA: TGTGCCAGCAGCTTGGACACGGGAGAAAAACTGTTTTTT; CDR3: CASSLDTGEKLFF
V: TRBV28; D: NA; size: NA; J: TRBJ1-5; DNA: TGTGCTCTGGGAAATCAGCCCCAGCATTTT; CDR3: CALGNQPQHF
V: TRBV29-1; D: NA; size: NA; J: TRBJ1-2; DNA: TGCAGCGTTGAAGTTGGGGGGCCCTATGGCTACACCTTC; CDR3: CSVEVGGPYGYTF
V: TRBV15; D: NA; size: NA; J: TRBJ1-3; DNA: TGTGCCACCAGCAGAGACAAGGTGGCTGGAAACACCATATATTTT; CDR3: CATSRDKVAGNTIYF
V: TRBV5-1; D: TRBD1; size: NA; J: TRBJ1-1; DNA: TGCGCCAGCAGCGACCCGGACAGGGGGCGAGTTAACACTGAAGCTTTCTTT; CDR3: CASSDPDRGRVNTEAFF
V: TRBV19; D: NA; size: NA; J: TRBJ1-1; DNA: TGTGCCAGTAGTATAAGGGCCAATGGGGCGAACACTGAAGCTTTCTTT; CDR3: CASSIRANGANTEAFF
V: TRBV6-1; D: NA; size: NA; J: TRBJ1-2; DNA: TGTGCCAGCAGTGAAAACAGGGTTAGCTATGGCTACACCTTC; CDR3: CASSENRVSYGYTF
V: TRBV7-8; D: NA; size: NA; J: TRBJ1-2; DNA: TGTGCCAGCAGCTTAGATGCCGCCGGATATCCTAACTATGGCTACACCTTC; CDR3: CASSLDAAGYPNYGYTF
V: TRBV18; D: NA; size: NA; J: TRBJ1-1; DNA: TGTGCCAGCTCACCAATTTTGGGAGGGACTGAAGCTTTCTTT; CDR3: CASSPILGGTEAFF
V: TRBV12-5; D: NA; size: NA; J: TRBJ1-2; DNA: TGTGCTAGTGCCCCCGTAGGTCTGAGGGGCTACACCTTC; CDR3: CASAPVGLRGYTF
V: TRBV4-3; D: TRBD2; size: NA; J: TRBJ2-1; DNA: TGCGCCAGCAGCCGCCGAATAGCGGGAACAGACAATGAGCAGTTCTTC; CDR3: CASSRRIAGTDNEQFF
V: TRBV28; D: TRBD1; size: NA; J: TRBJ1-2; DNA: TGTGCCAGCAGTTTACCCCCGGGACAGGGGAAGGATGGCTACACCTTC; CDR3: CASSLPPGQGKDGYTF
V: TRBV19; D: NA; size: NA; J: TRBJ2-5; DNA: TGTGCCAGTAGTATTACAGGAGCAGAGACCCAGTACTTC; CDR3: CASSITGAETQYF
V: TRBV27; D: NA; size: NA; J: TRBJ1-1; DNA: TGTGCCAGCGGTCAGGGGTTGGAGCCTGAAGCTTTCTTT; CDR3: CASGQGLEPEAFF
V: TRBV19; D: NA; size: NA; J: TRBJ2-1; DNA: TGTGCCAGTAGTATAGTGGGCGCGGGCAATGAGCAGTTCTTC; CDR3: CASSIVGAGNEQFF
V: TRBV9; D: TRBD2; size: NA; J: TRBJ2-1; DNA: TGTGCCAGCGGAATGACTAGCGGGAGAGGCAATGAGCAGTTCTTC; CDR3: CASGMTSGRGNEQFF
V: TRBV11-2; D: TRBD1; size: NA; J: TRBJ2-2; DNA: TGTGCCAGCAGCGCCGGGACAGCGGCTACCGGGGAGCTGTTTTTT; CDR3: CASSAGTAATGELFF
V: TRBV5-8; D: NA; size: NA; J: TRBJ1-5; DNA: TGTGCCAGCAGCGGGGGGGCCAGAGGAAGTCAGCCCCAGCATTTT; CDR3: CASSGGARGSQPQHF
V: TRBV7-9; D: NA; size: NA; J: TRBJ1-2; DNA: TGTGCCAGCAGCTCGGACGGCGTTATTGGCTATGGCTACACCTTC; CDR3: CASSSDGVIGYGYTF
V: TRBV19; D: TRBD2; size: NA; J: TRBJ2-5; DNA: TGTGCCAGTAGTCGCCCCAGTAGCGGGGGGACCCAGTACTTC; CDR3: CASSRPSSGGTQYF
V: TRBV5-1; D: NA; size: once; J: TRBJ1-6; DNA: TGCGCCAGCAGCCTAGGGACGGGATCACCCCTCCACTTT; CDR3: CASSLGTGSPLHF
V: TRBV29-1; D: NA; size: NA; J: TRBJ1-1; DNA: TGCAGCGTTACAGGGCTTAACACTGAAGCTTTCTTT; CDR3: CSVTGLNTEAFF
V: TRBV9; D: NA; size: NA; J: TRBJ1-3; DNA: TGTGCCAGCAGCCCGGCCCTCTCTGGAAACACCATATATTTT; CDR3: CASSPALSGNTIYF
V: TRBV11-3; D: NA; size: NA; J: TRBJ2-3; DNA: TGTGCCAGCAGCGGTAGCGGTTCTAGCACAGATACGCAGTATTTT; CDR3: CASSGSGSSTDTQYF
V: TRBV27; D: TRBD1; size: few; J: TRBJ2-2; DNA: TGTGCCAGCAGTTTTAACAGGGGGTATACCGGGGAGCTGTTTTTT; CDR3: CASSFNRGYTGELFF
V: TRBV7-2; D: NA; size: NA; J: TRBJ2-7; DNA: TGTGCCAGCGGCCGGGACTCTAGCTCCTACGAGCAGTACTTC; CDR3: CASGRDSSSYEQYF
V: TRBV3-1/TRBV3-2; D: TRBD1; size: NA; J: TRBJ1-1; DNA: TGTGCCAGCAACCCGGGACAGGGGAGGCCGGTGGCTTTCTTT; CDR3: CASNPGQGRPVAFF
V: TRBV6-6; D: NA; size: few; J: TRBJ2-7; DNA: TGTGCCAGCAGCTTCACTAGATACGGATACGAGCAGTACTTC; CDR3: CASSFTRYGYEQYF
V: TRBV28; D: NA; size: NA; J: TRBJ1-1; DNA: TGTGCCAGCAGCCCCCAGGGGCCTGAAGCTTTCTTT; CDR3: CASSPQGPEAFF
V: TRBV28; D: NA; size: NA; J: TRBJ2-7; DNA: TGTGCCAGCAATGTACAGCCCTACGAGCAGTACTTC; CDR3: CASNVQPYEQYF
V: TRBV11-2; D: TRBD2; size: NA; J: TRBJ2-1; DNA: TGTGCCAGCAGCACCGGGACTAGCGGGAGTAATGAGCAGTTCTTC; CDR3: CASSTGTSGSNEQFF
V: TRBV15; D: NA; size: NA; J: TRBJ2-3; DNA: TGTGCCACCAGCGCCTACACAGATACGCAGTATTTT; CDR3: CATSAYTDTQYF
V: TRBV5-4; D: TRBD2; size: NA; J: TRBJ2-7; DNA: TGTGCCAGCCGTCCGTCGGGAGGGAGGAGGGCCTACGAGCAGTACTTC; CDR3: CASRPSGGRRAYEQYF
V: TRBV9; D: NA; size: NA; J: TRBJ1-4; DNA: TGTGCCAGCAGCGTAGTAGGTGATGAAAAACTGTTTTTT; CDR3: CASSVVGDEKLFF
V: TRBV20-1; D: TRBD1; size: NA; J: TRBJ1-6; DNA: TGCAGTGCTAGTGACTTGGGACAGGGGGCGATTTCACCCCTCCACTTT; CDR3: CSASDLGQGAISPLHF
V: TRBV3-1/TRBV3-2; D: TRBD1; size: NA; J: TRBJ2-7; DNA: TGTGCCAGCAGCCACCCGGGACAGGACCCCTACGAGCAGTACTTC; CDR3: CASSHPGQDPYEQYF
V: TRBV5-4; D: NA; size: NA; J: TRBJ1-2; DNA: TGTGCCAGCAGCTCTGGTGTGGGGGCTGGAGGCTACACCTTC; CDR3: CASSSGVGAGGYTF
V: TRBV9; D: NA; size: NA; J: TRBJ2-1; DNA: TGTGCCAGCAGCGTAGGTCCGGGATCCTACAATGAGCAGTTCTTC; CDR3: CASSVGPGSYNEQFF
V: TRBV29-1; D: NA; size: NA; J: TRBJ1-2; DNA: TGCAGCGTTGAAGCCACAGGGTGGGATGGCTACACCTTC; CDR3: CSVEATGWDGYTF
V: TRBV7-3; D: TRBD2; size: NA; J: TRBJ2-1; DNA: TGTGCCAGCAGCCACCACCCTGGGACTAATCCCTACAATGAGCAGTTCTTC; CDR3: CASSHHPGTNPYNEQFF
V: TRBV3-1/TRBV3-2; D: NA; size: NA; J: TRBJ2-5; DNA: TGTGCCAGCAGCCAAACTAGTGGCGAGACCCAGTACTTC; CDR3: CASSQTSGETQYF
V: TRBV11-2; D: NA; size: NA; J: TRBJ2-5; DNA: TGTGCCAGCAGCTACCCGGACGGGGAGACCCAGTACTTC; CDR3: CASSYPDGETQYF
V: TRBV12-3/TRBV12-4; D: NA; size: NA; J: TRBJ2-5; DNA: TGTGCCAGCAGTTTCGTCAGCCCGCGAGGCCAGTACTTC; CDR3: CASSFVSPRGQYF
V: TRBV7-9; D: NA; size: NA; J: TRBJ2-2; DNA: TGTGCCAGCAGCCCCCGCCGGGGGAACACCGGGGAGCTGTTTTTT; CDR3: CASSPRRGNTGELFF
V: TRBV2; D: NA; size: NA; J: TRBJ1-2; DNA: TGTGCCAGCGACACAGGTGCTACTCCAGGCTACACCTTC; CDR3: CASDTGATPGYTF
V: TRBV19; D: TRBD1; size: NA; J: TRBJ1-4; DNA: TGTGCCAGTAGTATAGTAGGGGGCACTGCTTATGAAAAACTGTTTTTT; CDR3: CASSIVGGTAYEKLFF
V: TRBV19; D: NA; size: NA; J: TRBJ1-1; DNA: TGTGCCAGTAGTATAGTTCGGGGTGCTGAAGCTTTCTTT; CDR3: CASSIVRGAEAFF
V: TRBV5-1; D: NA; size: NA; J: TRBJ2-2; DNA: TGCGCCAGCAGCTTGGAAGGCGCCGGGGAGCTGTTTTTT; CDR3: CASSLEGAGELFF
V: TRBV5-1; D: TRBD2; size: NA; J: TRBJ2-2; DNA: TGCGCCAGCAGCCGGGAGGGCCAGGGAACCGGGGAGCTGTTTTTT; CDR3: CASSREGQGTGELFF
V: TRBV6-6; D: NA; size: NA; J: TRBJ2-3; DNA: TGTGCCAGCAGTTACTCGAACAGGGCGGATACGCAGTATTTT; CDR3: CASSYSNRADTQYF
V: TRBV6-1; D: TRBD1; size: NA; J: TRBJ1-4; DNA: TGTGCCAGCAGTGAAGGTTGGACAGGGAGGGAAAAACTGTTTTTT; CDR3: CASSEGWTGREKLFF